This note documents a single T cell receptor (beta chain) sequence. Antigen specificity is unknown. The V and J ends lost 3 bases and 5 bases, in that order; junction bases with no gene match: 4. Germline CDR1 SNHLY, CDR2 FYNNEI. This CDR3 spans 15 amino acids. TCRdb's table, derived via immunoSEQ multiplex PCR, lists solely in-frame clones and lacks some. The sample yields roughly 130,000 clones, 85% to 90% seen once. The donors formed part of the roughly 120-subject validation cohort, distinct from the approximately 640-subject first cohort. The data stem from a study of cytomegalovirus exposure and HLA in healthy donors. Study-level results: First-cohort TCR clusters were later found to tend to co-occur in the 120 or so validation repertoires. Through in vitro validation, a few CMV-associated chains were shown to be specific for CMV antigens. Altogether, 150 to 200 TCR beta chains were recorded as cytomegalovirus-associated.

Sample: PBMCs. The chain has TRBV2 and TRBJ2-1, with 10 bases aligning to TRBD2. This clonotype was obtained from a woman younger than 30 in good health and CMV-seropositive. The DNA for the CDR3 is TGTGCCAGCAGTGACGCTAGCGGGGGACACAATGAGCAGTTCTTC. Protein sequence: CASSDASGGHNEQFF.